This T cell receptor (beta chain) derives from a study of blood T cell repertoires in COVID-19. About the research overall: Acute-phase and convalescent COVID-19 samples originated in the United States, Italy and Spain. T cells, B-cell-depleted T cells, or PBMCs supplied cDNA or gDNA.

Authors' methods: Counts of nucleated cells, estimated from reference gene primer amplification, were obtained. Here immunoSEQ multiplex PCR was the method, and the copy in TCRdb shows in-frame clones only, minus some. V and J calls and clone size are copied from that table; D and trimming were computed from the DNA. The sample carries fewer than 120,000 clones, roughly 85% recorded once. V was clipped by 3 bases and J by 4 bases; unmatched bases: 3. The CDR3 runs 14 residues. The germline V gene encodes CDR1 SGHTA and CDR2 FQGNSA. This clone occurred a few times. The receptor comes from a woman aged 80 or older with active or convalescent COVID-19. The specimen sequenced was peripheral blood. The chain recombines TRBV7-2 with TRBJ2-7; 10 nucleotides align to TRBD1. CDR3: CASSFDRGLYEQYF. CDR3 DNA sequence: TGTGCCAGCAGCTTTGACAGGGGGCTTTACGAGCAGTACTTC.